The clone carrying this TCR beta chain was observed at least ten times. Its antigen is currently unknown. These data come from a study of blood T cells in healthy people across ages. Study-wide results and limits: Donors of long life had a larger count of naive CD4+ cells and greater diversity than aged donors.

CDR1 is SGHNT and CDR2 is YYREEE in the germline V gene (reference sequence). Trimming took 1 base from V and 1 from J; bases not matched to a gene: 2. The CDR3 consists of 15 residues. Extractions gave at least 5 micrograms of total RNA per sample. It was with a sample-barcoded 5' primer and a J-beta primer mix that a second PCR of roughly 7 to 12 cycles was run. MiXCR was run by TCRdb on the 5' RACE reads, yielding one entry per CDR3 protein. The top ten hold approximately 3.6% of the sample, which has some 560,000 distinct CDR3 sequences, about 26% seen once. These data also featured in a second study, about T cells of mothers and their children. That study adds: For cDNA synthesis, the complete extracted RNA was used (roughly 1.5 ug per 15 ul). Slightly, though not significantly, more overlap was seen in related than in unrelated mother-child pairs.

The chain carries TRBV5-4 and TRBJ2-7, with 10 nucleotides matching TRBD2. The sequencing sample was made of blood. This receptor was identified in a boy aged 2-9 years in good health. The CDR3 region has the DNA TGTGCCAGCAGCTTGAGGACTAGCGGTTCCTACGAGCAGTACTTC. This translates into CASSLRTSGSYEQYF. The full variable domain, in which reference TRBV5-4 and TRBJ2-7 provide the parts outside the CDR3, is ETGVTQSPTHLIKTRGQQVTLRCSSQSGHNTVSWYQQALGQGPQFIFQYYREEENGRGNFPPRFSGLQFPNYSSELNVNALELDDSALYLCASSLRTSGSYEQYFGPGTRLTVT.